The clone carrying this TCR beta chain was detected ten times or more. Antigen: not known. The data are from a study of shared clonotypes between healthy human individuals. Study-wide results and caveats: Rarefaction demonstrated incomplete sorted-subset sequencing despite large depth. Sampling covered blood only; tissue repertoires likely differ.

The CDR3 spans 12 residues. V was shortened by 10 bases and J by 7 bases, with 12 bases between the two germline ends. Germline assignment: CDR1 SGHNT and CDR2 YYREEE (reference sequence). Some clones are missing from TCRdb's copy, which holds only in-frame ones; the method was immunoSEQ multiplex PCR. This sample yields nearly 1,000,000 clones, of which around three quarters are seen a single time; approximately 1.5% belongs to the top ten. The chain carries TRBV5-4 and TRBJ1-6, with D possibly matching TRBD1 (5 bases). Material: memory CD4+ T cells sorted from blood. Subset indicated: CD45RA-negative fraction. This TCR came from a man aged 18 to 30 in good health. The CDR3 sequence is CAYRDDNSPLHF. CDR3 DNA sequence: TGTGCCTACCGGGACGACAATTCACCCCTCCACTTT.